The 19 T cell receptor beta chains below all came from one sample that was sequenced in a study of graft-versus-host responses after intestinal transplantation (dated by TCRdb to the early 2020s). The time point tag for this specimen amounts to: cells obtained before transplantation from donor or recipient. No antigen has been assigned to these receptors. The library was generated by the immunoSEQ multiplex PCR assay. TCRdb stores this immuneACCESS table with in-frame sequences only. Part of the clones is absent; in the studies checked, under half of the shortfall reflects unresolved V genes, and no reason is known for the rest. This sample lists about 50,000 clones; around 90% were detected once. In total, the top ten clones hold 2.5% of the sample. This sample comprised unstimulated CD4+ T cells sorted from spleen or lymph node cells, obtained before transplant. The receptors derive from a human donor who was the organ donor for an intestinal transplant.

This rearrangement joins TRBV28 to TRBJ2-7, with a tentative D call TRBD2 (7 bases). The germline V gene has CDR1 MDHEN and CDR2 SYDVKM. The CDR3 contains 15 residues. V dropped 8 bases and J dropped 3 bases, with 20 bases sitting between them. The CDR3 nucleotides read TGTGCCAGCCGACAACACGGGGGGCCTCACTACGAGCAGTACTTC. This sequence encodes CASRQHGGPHYEQYF.

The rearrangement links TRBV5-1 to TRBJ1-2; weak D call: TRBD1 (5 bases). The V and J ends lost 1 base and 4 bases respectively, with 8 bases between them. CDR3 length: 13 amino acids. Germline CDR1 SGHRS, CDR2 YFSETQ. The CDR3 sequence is CASSLTDSYGYTF. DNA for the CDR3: TGCGCCAGCAGCTTGACCGACAGCTATGGCTACACCTTC.

CDR3 sequence (DNA): TGTGCAAGTCGCCGCAACTACAGGGGAGATCATGAAAAACTGTTTTTT. It translates to CASRRNYRGDHEKLFF. This chain uses TRBV12-2 with TRBJ1-4; the listed D gene, TRBD1, was not tested against the DNA. TRBV12-2 is deemed a pseudogene. The CDR3 has 16 residues.

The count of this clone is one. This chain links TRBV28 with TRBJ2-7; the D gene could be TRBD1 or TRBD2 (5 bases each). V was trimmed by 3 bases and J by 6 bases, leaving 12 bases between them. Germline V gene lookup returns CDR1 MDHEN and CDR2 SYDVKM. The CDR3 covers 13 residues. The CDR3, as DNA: TGTGCCAGCAGTTTCGGGCCGGGGCGCGAGCAGTACTTC. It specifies CASSFGPGREQYF.

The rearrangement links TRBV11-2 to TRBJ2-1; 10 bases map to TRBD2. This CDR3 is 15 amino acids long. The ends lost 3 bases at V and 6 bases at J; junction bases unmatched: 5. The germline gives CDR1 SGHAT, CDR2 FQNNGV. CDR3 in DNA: TGTGCCAGCAGCTTTTCAAGCGGGAGGGCCAATGAGCAGTTCTTC. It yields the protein CASSFSSGRANEQFF.

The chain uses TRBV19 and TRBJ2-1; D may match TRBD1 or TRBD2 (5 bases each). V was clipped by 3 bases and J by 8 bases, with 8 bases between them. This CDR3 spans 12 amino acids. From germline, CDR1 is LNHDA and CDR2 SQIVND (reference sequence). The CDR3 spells CASSMRGYEQFF. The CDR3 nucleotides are TGTGCCAGTAGTATGAGGGGCTATGAGCAGTTCTTC.

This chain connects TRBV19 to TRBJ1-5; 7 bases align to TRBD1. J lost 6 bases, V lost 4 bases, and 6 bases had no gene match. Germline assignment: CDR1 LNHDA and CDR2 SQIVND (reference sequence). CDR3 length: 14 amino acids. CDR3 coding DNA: TGTGCCAGTAGTAGCCGACAGGGTGGTCAGCCCCAGCATTTT. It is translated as CASSSRQGGQPQHF.

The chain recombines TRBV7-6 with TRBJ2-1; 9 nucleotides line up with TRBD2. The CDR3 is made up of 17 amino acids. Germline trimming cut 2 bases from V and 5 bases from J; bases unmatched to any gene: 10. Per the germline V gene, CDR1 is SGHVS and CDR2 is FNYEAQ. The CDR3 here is CASSLNVGVAGDNEQFF. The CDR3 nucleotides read TGTGCCAGCAGCTTAAATGTGGGGGTAGCGGGAGACAATGAGCAGTTCTTC.

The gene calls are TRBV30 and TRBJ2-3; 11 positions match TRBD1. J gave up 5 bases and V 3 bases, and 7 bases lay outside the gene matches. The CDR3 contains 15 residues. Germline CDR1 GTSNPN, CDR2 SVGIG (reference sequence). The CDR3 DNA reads TGTGCCTGGAGCTCCGGGACAGGGGGTAGAGATACGCAGTATTTT. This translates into CAWSSGTGGRDTQYF.

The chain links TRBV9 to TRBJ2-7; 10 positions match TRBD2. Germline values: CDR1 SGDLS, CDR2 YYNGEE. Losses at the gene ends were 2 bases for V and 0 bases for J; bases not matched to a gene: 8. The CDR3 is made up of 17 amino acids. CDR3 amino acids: CASSVGGLAGGSYEQYF. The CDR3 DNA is TGTGCCAGCAGCGTGGGGGGATTAGCGGGAGGCTCCTACGAGCAGTACTTC. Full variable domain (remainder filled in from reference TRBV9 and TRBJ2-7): DSGVTQTPKHLITATGQRVTLRCSPRSGDLSVYWYQQSLDQGLQFLIQYYNGEERAKGNILERFSAQQFPDLHSELNLSSLELGDSALYFCASSVGGLAGGSYEQYFGPGTRLTVT.

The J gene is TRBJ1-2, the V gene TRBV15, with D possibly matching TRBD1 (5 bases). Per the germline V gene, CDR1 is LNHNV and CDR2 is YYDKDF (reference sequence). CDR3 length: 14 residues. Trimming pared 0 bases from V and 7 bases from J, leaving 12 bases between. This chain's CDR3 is CATSREGGTAGYTF. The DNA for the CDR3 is TGTGCCACCAGCAGAGAGGGCGGGACTGCTGGCTACACCTTC.

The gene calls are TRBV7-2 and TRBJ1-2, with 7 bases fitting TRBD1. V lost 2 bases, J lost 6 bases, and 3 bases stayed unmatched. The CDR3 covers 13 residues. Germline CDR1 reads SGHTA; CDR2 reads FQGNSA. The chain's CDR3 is CASSLLGTDGYTF. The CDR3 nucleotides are TGTGCCAGCAGCTTACTCGGGACAGATGGCTACACCTTC.

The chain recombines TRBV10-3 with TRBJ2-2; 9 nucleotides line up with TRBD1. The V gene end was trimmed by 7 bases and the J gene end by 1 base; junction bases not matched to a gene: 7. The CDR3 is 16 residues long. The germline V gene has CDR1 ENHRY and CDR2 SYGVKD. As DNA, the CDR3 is TGTGCCATCAAAACAGGGGGCTCCGGGAACACCGGGGAGCTGTTTTTT. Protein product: CAIKTGGSGNTGELFF.

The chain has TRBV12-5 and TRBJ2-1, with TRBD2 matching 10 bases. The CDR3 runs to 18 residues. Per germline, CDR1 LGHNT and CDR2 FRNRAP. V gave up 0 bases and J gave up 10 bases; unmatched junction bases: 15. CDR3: CASGLVPDGWTSGGEQFF. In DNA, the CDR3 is TGTGCTAGTGGTTTGGTACCGGACGGCTGGACTAGCGGTGGGGAGCAGTTCTTC.

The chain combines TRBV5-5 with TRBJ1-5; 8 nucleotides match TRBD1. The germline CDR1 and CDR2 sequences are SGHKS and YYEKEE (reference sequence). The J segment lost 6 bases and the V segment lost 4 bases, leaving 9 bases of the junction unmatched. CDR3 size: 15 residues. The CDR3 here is CASSVGTGGGQPQHF. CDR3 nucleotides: TGTGCCAGCAGCGTCGGGACAGGAGGTGGTCAGCCCCAGCATTTT.

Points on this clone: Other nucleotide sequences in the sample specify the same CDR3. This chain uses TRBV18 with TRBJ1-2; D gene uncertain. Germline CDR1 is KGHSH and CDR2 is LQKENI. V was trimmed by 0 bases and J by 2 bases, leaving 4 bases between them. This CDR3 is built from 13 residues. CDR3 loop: CASSPPGNYGYTF. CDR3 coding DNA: TGTGCCAGCTCACCACCGGGGAACTATGGCTACACCTTC.

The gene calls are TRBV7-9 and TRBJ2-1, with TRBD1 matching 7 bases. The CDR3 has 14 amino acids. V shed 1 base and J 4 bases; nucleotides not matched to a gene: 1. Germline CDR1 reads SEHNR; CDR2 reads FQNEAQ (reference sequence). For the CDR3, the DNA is TGTGCCAGCAGCTTAGGACAGGGATACAATGAGCAGTTCTTC. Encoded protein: CASSLGQGYNEQFF.

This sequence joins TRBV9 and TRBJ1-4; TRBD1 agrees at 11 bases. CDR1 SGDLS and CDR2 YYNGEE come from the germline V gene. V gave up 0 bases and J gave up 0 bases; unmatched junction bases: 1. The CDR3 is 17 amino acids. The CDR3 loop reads CASSVGTGGATNEKLFF. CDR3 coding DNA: TGTGCCAGCAGCGTAGGGACAGGGGGCGCAACTAATGAAAAACTGTTTTTT.

The CDR3 DNA reads as TGCGCCAGCAGCCAGACAAGCGGGAGGAAGACCTACGAGCAGTACTTC. Amino acids: CASSQTSGRKTYEQYF. The rearrangement joins TRBV4-1 to TRBJ2-7; TRBD2 agrees at 9 bases. V lost 3 bases and J lost 2; bases outside the gene matches: 8. There are 16 residues in the CDR3. Germline V lookup: CDR1 MGHRA, CDR2 YSYEKL.